This note documents a single T cell receptor beta chain sequence. This sample is drawn from a study of blood T cell repertoires in COVID-19. Looking at the study overall: The United States, Italy and Spain supplied acute and convalescent COVID-19 samples. Sample material is recorded as cDNA or gDNA derived from T cells, B-cell-depleted T cells, or PBMCs.

Authors' data handling: Estimates of nucleated cell counts were drawn from the amplification of reference gene primers. Clones were read by immunoSEQ multiplex PCR, and TCRdb kept only the in-frame ones, dropping some. V and J calls and clone size are given by that table; D and trimming were obtained from the DNA. The sample includes over 12,000 clones, approximately 83% of them seen just once. This CDR3 is built from 15 residues. With 1 base removed from V and 3 bases from J, the gap between germline ends came to 9 bases. Per germline, CDR1 SGHVS and CDR2 FQNEAQ. The source material was peripheral blood. The source is a human donor in a cohort sampled during active COVID-19. The chain is built from TRBV7-8 and TRBJ1-4; D uncertain. The CDR3 reads CASSLESGSNEKLFF. CDR3 nucleotide sequence: TGTGCCAGCAGCTTAGAGTCAGGTTCTAATGAAAAACTGTTTTTT.